These 29 T cell receptor beta chains were all obtained from the same sample, sequenced in a study of blood T cell repertoires in COVID-19. Assay: immunoSEQ multiplex PCR; the TCRdb copy retains only in-frame clones and omits some. The data hold 110,000 or so clones, with approximately 85% observed a single time. Sequencing used peripheral blood. The receptors originated from a woman aged 55-70 years with COVID-19, enrolled during active disease.

The chain uses TRBV20-1 and TRBJ1-1, with 8 bases aligning to TRBD1. Germline lookup yields CDR1 DFQATT and CDR2 SNEGSKA (reference sequence). CDR3 length: 11 amino acids. CDR3 residues: CTVTGDTEAFF. As DNA, the CDR3 is TGCACCGTGACAGGGGACACTGAAGCTTTCTTT.

This clone came up once. The V gene is TRBV25-1, the J gene TRBJ1-1; the D gene is possibly TRBD1 (5 bases). CDR3 length: 11 residues. Germline loops: CDR1 MGHDK, CDR2 SYGVNS. V lost 6 bases, J lost 11 bases, and 13 bases lay in between. The CDR3 loop is CASRTGYLAFF. In nucleotides, the CDR3 is TGTGCCAGCAGAACAGGATATCTGGCTTTCTTT.

Regarding this clone: This specimen includes other DNA sequences encoding the same CDR3. The gene calls are TRBV5-1 and TRBJ1-1; D gene uncertain. V gave up 4 bases and J gave up 1 base, with 8 bases separating them. Germline CDR1 is SGHRS and CDR2 is YFSETQ. The CDR3 is 13 amino acids. CDR3 region: CASSRSGNTEAFF. CDR3 nucleotide sequence: TGCGCCAGCAGCCGATCGGGGAACACTGAAGCTTTCTTT.

The chain carries TRBV24-1 and TRBJ1-1; the match to TRBD1 covers 8 bases. Germline CDR1 KGHDR, CDR2 SFDVKD. The J segment lost 5 bases and the V segment lost 2 bases, leaving 3 bases of the junction unmatched. The CDR3 consists of 14 residues. CDR3 amino acids: CATSDSDRVTEAFF. As DNA, the CDR3 is TGTGCCACCAGTGATTCGGACAGGGTTACTGAAGCTTTCTTT.

The V and J genes are TRBV10-3 and TRBJ1-2; 7 positions agree with TRBD1. Germline V CDR1 and CDR2: ENHRY, SYGVKD. The CDR3 sequence is 11 residues long. Trimming cost V 6 bases and J 7 bases; bases outside gene matches: 2. DNA of the CDR3: TGTGCCATCAGCGAGGGGGCTGGCTACACCTTC. This gives the protein CAISEGAGYTF.

The genes are TRBV5-4 and TRBJ2-3; D might be TRBD2 (7 bases). There are 15 residues in the CDR3. V gave up 5 bases and J gave up 2 bases, with 15 bases separating them. Per germline, CDR1 SGHNT and CDR2 YYREEE (reference sequence). The CDR3 coding sequence is TGTGCCAGCAGTTCGAGGGGGGGTTACACAGATACGCAGTATTTT. Amino acids: CASSSRGGYTDTQYF. The full variable domain, its missing parts supplied by reference TRBV5-4 and TRBJ2-3, is ETGVTQSPTHLIKTRGQQVTLRCSSQSGHNTVSWYQQALGQGPQFIFQYYREEENGRGNFPPRFSGLQFPNYSSELNVNALELDDSALYLCASSSRGGYTDTQYFGPGTRLTVL.

The V and J genes are TRBV9 and TRBJ2-5; maybe TRBD2 (6 bases). Germline assignment: CDR1 SGDLS and CDR2 YYNGEE. The CDR3 loop spans 15 amino acids. Trimming removed 3 bases at V and 2 bases at J, with 14 bases between. CDR3 in amino acids: CASSGGETFQETQYF. DNA of the CDR3: TGTGCCAGCAGCGGCGGGGAGACCTTTCAAGAGACCCAGTACTTC.

The rearrangement joins TRBV7-9 to TRBJ1-5; possibly TRBD1 for D (5 bases). V was clipped by 4 bases and J by 1 base, with 14 bases between them. The germline V gene has CDR1 SEHNR and CDR2 FQNEAQ (reference sequence). The CDR3 totals 16 residues. The CDR3 region is CASSSGTSGSNQPQHF. The CDR3 DNA is TGTGCCAGCAGCTCCGGGACTTCTGGCAGCAATCAGCCCCAGCATTTT.

The rearrangement links TRBV7-3 to TRBJ2-5; D perhaps matches TRBD2 (7 bases). Per the germline V gene, CDR1 is SGHTA and CDR2 is FQGTGA. The CDR3 sequence is 15 residues long. Deletions cut 4 bases from V and 5 bases from J, with 17 bases between. The CDR3 reads CASSSSGGQWETQYF. CDR3 bases: TGTGCCAGCAGCTCCTCGGGGGGCCAATGGGAGACCCAGTACTTC.

The rearrangement uses TRBV18 and TRBJ1-3; 9 nucleotides align to TRBD1. The V gene's germline CDR1 is KGHSH and CDR2 LQKENI. This CDR3 has 19 amino acids. Unmatched junction bases numbered 12, after V lost 3 bases and J lost 0 bases. The CDR3 loop is CASSPSRDREIVSGNTIYF. CDR3 nucleotides: TGTGCCAGCTCACCGTCTCGGGACAGGGAAATTGTCTCTGGAAACACCATATATTTT.

The chain employs TRBV15 and TRBJ2-3; 9 positions match TRBD2. CDR1 and CDR2 (germline): LNHNV, YYDKDF (reference sequence). Trimming cost V 9 bases and J 2 bases; bases outside gene matches: 6. The CDR3 is made up of 14 amino acids. The CDR3 spells CATGRLADTDTQYF. CDR3 DNA: TGTGCCACAGGCAGACTAGCGGACACAGATACGCAGTATTTT.

The V and J genes are TRBV23-1 and TRBJ1-6, with 7 positions matching TRBD1. TRBV23-1 is identified as an open reading frame with a role that is uncertain. V shed 2 bases, J shed 5 bases, and the junction held 12 bases outside the gene matches. This CDR3 has 18 residues. CDR3 amino acids: CASSQPGQAKEDNSPLHF. The CDR3 DNA sequence: TGCGCCAGCAGTCAACCAGGACAGGCTAAAGAGGATAATTCACCCCTCCACTTT.

The CDR3 nucleotides are TGCGCCAGCAGTCAATATTGGCCAGGGTTGTGGGAGACCCAGTACTTC. Its translation: CASSQYWPGLWETQYF. This chain joins TRBV23-1 and TRBJ2-5; tentatively, D is TRBD1 (5 bases). TRBV23-1 counts as an open reading frame of uncertain function. The V end lost 1 base, the J end lost 5 bases, and 17 bases lay between the germline ends. The CDR3 consists of 16 residues.

V usage is TRBV19 and J usage is TRBJ2-7; 9 bases are shared with TRBD2. The germline V gene has CDR1 LNHDA and CDR2 SQIVND (reference sequence). The CDR3 consists of 15 residues. Germline trimming cut 6 bases from V and 3 bases from J; bases unmatched to any gene: 9. CDR3 in amino acids: CASRGASGESYEQYF. The DNA of the CDR3 is TGTGCCAGTAGGGGGGCTAGCGGGGAGAGCTACGAGCAGTACTTC. The variable domain in full, with the rest retrieved from reference TRBV19 and TRBJ2-7, is DGGITQSPKYLFRKEGQNVTLSCEQNLNHDAMYWYRQDPGQGLRLIYYSQIVNDFQKGDIAEGYSVSREKKESFPLTVTSAQKNPTAFYLCASRGASGESYEQYFGPGTRLTVT.

This clone was counted once. The J gene is TRBJ2-7, the V gene TRBV5-1; a possible D gene is TRBD1 (6 bases). Germline V CDR1 and CDR2: SGHRS, YFSETQ. V was pared by 4 bases and J by 2 bases, with 10 bases between. The CDR3 is 13 amino acids. The CDR3 region is CASSQDRTYEQYF. The CDR3 nucleotides read TGCGCCAGCAGCCAAGACAGGACCTACGAGCAGTACTTC.

The rearrangement uses TRBV11-2 and TRBJ1-2, with 8 bases identical to TRBD1. Germline V CDR1 and CDR2: SGHAT, FQNNGV. V was clipped by 1 base and J by 8 bases; unmatched bases: 15. This CDR3 region has 17 residues. CDR3 sequence (DNA): TGTGCCAGCAGCTTAGGACCCTCCGGGACAGGCGTGAGGGGCTACACCTTC. Amino acid sequence: CASSLGPSGTGVRGYTF.

The chain has TRBV6-5 and TRBJ1-2, with D possibly TRBD1 on 6 matching bases. The V gene lost 7 bases and the J gene lost 8 bases, with 17 bases spanning the gap. Looked up from germline, CDR1 is MNHEY and CDR2 is SVGAGI. The CDR3 spans 13 residues. The CDR3 coding sequence is TGTGCCAGCACCCAAAACGACGGGACAGGCTACACCTTC. Translated, it gives CASTQNDGTGYTF.

The chain has TRBV13 and TRBJ2-6; 7 bases fit TRBD2. The CDR3 loop spans 19 amino acids. CDR1 PRHDT and CDR2 FYEKMQ come from the germline V gene (reference sequence). Trimming took 3 bases from V and 1 from J; bases not matched to a gene: 12. CDR3 coding DNA: TGTGCCAGCAGCTTCAGGACGGCCACGGGACTATCTGGGGCCAACGTCCTGACTTTC. It translates to CASSFRTATGLSGANVLTF.

The chain has TRBV7-6 and TRBJ2-1, with 11 bases fitting TRBD2. V shed 2 bases, J shed 0 bases, and the junction held 6 bases outside the gene matches. CDR1 is SGHVS, CDR2 FNYEAQ, per germline. The CDR3 has 18 amino acids. The CDR3 is CASSLLLAGGSSYNEQFF. CDR3 DNA: TGTGCCAGCAGCTTACTTCTAGCGGGGGGAAGCTCCTACAATGAGCAGTTCTTC.

This chain links TRBV6-5 with TRBJ1-2; TRBD1 matches at 11 bases. Germline V gene lookup returns CDR1 MNHEY and CDR2 SVGAGI. The junction had 8 bases not matched to a gene; V was cut back by 4 bases and J by 4 bases. The length of the CDR3 is 16 residues. CDR3 sequence (DNA): TGTGCCAGCAGTTCCCCCCGGGACAGGGGGATCTATGGCTACACCTTC. This gives the protein CASSSPRDRGIYGYTF.

The gene calls are TRBV4-2 and TRBJ1-1; unclear D gene. The CDR3 spans 16 residues. Trimming shortened V by 1 base and J by 0 bases, and 12 bases separated the two germline ends. Per the germline V gene, CDR1 is LGHNA and CDR2 is YNFKEQ. This CDR3 reads CASSQVRVGLNTEAFF. The CDR3 nucleotides read TGTGCCAGCAGCCAAGTACGGGTCGGCTTGAACACTGAAGCTTTCTTT.

This chain connects TRBV29-1 to TRBJ2-2, with D possibly matching TRBD2 (5 bases). Per germline, CDR1 SQVTM and CDR2 ANQGSEA. This CDR3 is 13 amino acids long. The V end lost 6 bases, the J end lost 1 base, and 9 bases lay between the germline ends. In DNA form, the CDR3 reads TGCAGCGTGGCGAGGGAGAACACCGGGGAGCTGTTTTTT. Translation: CSVARENTGELFF.

The rearrangement uses TRBV21-1 and TRBJ2-5; the table names TRBD2, a call not compared with the DNA. TRBV21-1 is a pseudogene locus. The length of the CDR3 is 17 residues. The CDR3 here is CASSKALGGDAQETQYF. In nucleotides, the CDR3 is TGTGCCAGCAGCAAAGCCCTGGGGGGGGACGCCCAAGAGACCCAGTACTTC.

This clone was detected only once. This chain uses TRBV21-1 with TRBJ2-3; TRBD2 reflects the table's D call only, with no check against the DNA. TRBV21-1 is tagged as a pseudogene. The CDR3 is 15 amino acids. CDR3 in DNA: TGTGCCAGCAGGGCTACCCGCGGGGGCACAGATACGCAGTATTTT. Residues: CASRATRGGTDTQYF.

This rearrangement joins TRBV28 to TRBJ2-3; possibly TRBD2 for D (6 bases). The germline V gene encodes CDR1 MDHEN and CDR2 SYDVKM. V was trimmed by 9 bases and J by 8 bases, leaving 24 bases between them. The CDR3 runs to 15 residues. CDR3 in amino acids: CASAPGLLRWGTQYF. The CDR3 DNA follows: TGTGCCAGTGCCCCGGGACTTCTGAGATGGGGTACGCAGTATTTT.

This chain joins TRBV19 and TRBJ1-2, with 8 bases identical to TRBD1. In germline, CDR1 is LNHDA, CDR2 SQIVND (reference sequence). The CDR3 contains 14 residues. With V trimmed by 5 bases and J by 5 bases, 7 bases remained unmatched. CDR3 DNA sequence: TGTGCCAGTAGTGCCGGGACAGGCCCGTATGGCTACACCTTC. Translation: CASSAGTGPYGYTF. Combining the CDR3 with reference TRBV19 and TRBJ1-2 gives the whole variable domain DGGITQSPKYLFRKEGQNVTLSCEQNLNHDAMYWYRQDPGQGLRLIYYSQIVNDFQKGDIAEGYSVSREKKESFPLTVTSAQKNPTAFYLCASSAGTGPYGYTFGSGTRLTVV.

As regards this clone: The junction departs from the called germline gene at one end, perhaps through a read error. This chain joins TRBV7-7 and TRBJ2-5; 10 bases align to TRBD2. The CDR3 loop spans 17 amino acids. The V gene's germline CDR1 is SSHAT and CDR2 FNYEAQ (reference sequence). CDR3 in amino acids: CASSTVEMPAGGETQYF. CDR3 nucleotides: TGTGCTAGCAGCACCGTTGAGATGCCAGCGGGGGGGGAGACCCAGTACTTC.

V gene TRBV27 combines with J gene TRBJ1-4; D gene uncertain. Trimming left V 3 bases short and J 7 bases short, with 9 bases between. CDR3 size: 13 residues. From germline, CDR1 is MNHEY and CDR2 SMNVEV (reference sequence). CDR3 in DNA: TGTGCCAGCAGTTTCCAGGTTGGTGAAAAACTGTTTTTT. It codes for CASSFQVGEKLFF.

J is TRBJ2-7 and V is TRBV5-1; TRBD1 aligns across 8 bases. Germline V gives CDR1 SGHRS, CDR2 YFSETQ. CDR3 size: 14 residues. J was trimmed by 9 bases and V by 3 bases; bases with no gene match: 11. CDR3 in amino acids: CASSSSTGEDRQYF. The CDR3 nucleotides are TGCGCCAGCAGCTCTTCGACAGGGGAGGATCGGCAGTACTTC.